Sequencing of this T cell receptor beta chain was carried out in a study of cytomegalovirus exposure and HLA in healthy donors. Study as a whole: The 110 or so validation repertoires used the same platform as the approximately 670 first-cohort repertoires, a later analysis reported. The study, taken as a whole, reports: It was reported that the classifier diagnosed cytomegalovirus status with high specificity and sensitivity in both the original and validation cohorts. There were three CMV-associated chains whose specificity for CMV antigens was confirmed in vitro.

Germline-derived CDR1 and CDR2 are SGDLS and YYNGEE. The J segment lost 5 bases and the V segment lost 2 bases, leaving 9 bases of the junction unmatched. The CDR3 runs 15 residues. This clone was found a few times. The antigen remains undetermined. Donors came from a validation cohort of some 130 subjects, distinct from the first 666-subject cohort. Clones were read by immunoSEQ multiplex PCR, and TCRdb kept only the in-frame ones, dropping some. The data contain about 190,000 clones, about four fifths of them singletons. This receptor was obtained from a young man in good health and CMV-seropositive. This chain links TRBV9 with TRBJ2-7; 8 positions agree with TRBD1. Sequencing was performed on PBMCs. As DNA, the CDR3 is TGTGCCAGCAGCGTCACAGGGGGTTATAACGACGAGCAGTACTTC. This encodes CASSVTGGYNDEQYF.